One sample yielded the 2 T cell receptor beta chains listed below, sequenced in a study of blood T cell repertoires in COVID-19. Here immunoSEQ multiplex PCR was the method, and the copy in TCRdb shows in-frame clones only, minus some. The table records approximately 210,000 clones, roughly 79% of them present only once. Sequenced sample: PBMCs or T cells enriched from blood (not recorded which). These receptors were obtained from a man between 40 and 49 years old who had recovered from COVID-19.

This sequence joins TRBV3-1 (or the pseudogene TRBV3-2) and TRBJ1-2, with D maybe TRBD1 (6 bases). CDR1 is LGHDT, CDR2 YNNKEL, per germline (reference sequence). The CDR3 sequence is 15 residues long. V was clipped by 5 bases and J by 3 bases, with 16 bases between them. The CDR3 DNA reads as TGTGCCAGCAGCACCGCCCAGACAGGATACTATGGCTACACCTTC. Its translation: CASSTAQTGYYGYTF.

This chain joins TRBV28 and TRBJ1-5; D might be TRBD1 (6 bases). Deletions cut 10 bases from V and 5 bases from J, with 15 bases between. The germline gives CDR1 MDHEN, CDR2 SYDVKM. The CDR3 length is 13 residues. This CDR3 is CATQWGGDQPQHF. The CDR3 DNA reads TGTGCCACTCAGTGGGGGGGCGATCAGCCCCAGCATTTT.